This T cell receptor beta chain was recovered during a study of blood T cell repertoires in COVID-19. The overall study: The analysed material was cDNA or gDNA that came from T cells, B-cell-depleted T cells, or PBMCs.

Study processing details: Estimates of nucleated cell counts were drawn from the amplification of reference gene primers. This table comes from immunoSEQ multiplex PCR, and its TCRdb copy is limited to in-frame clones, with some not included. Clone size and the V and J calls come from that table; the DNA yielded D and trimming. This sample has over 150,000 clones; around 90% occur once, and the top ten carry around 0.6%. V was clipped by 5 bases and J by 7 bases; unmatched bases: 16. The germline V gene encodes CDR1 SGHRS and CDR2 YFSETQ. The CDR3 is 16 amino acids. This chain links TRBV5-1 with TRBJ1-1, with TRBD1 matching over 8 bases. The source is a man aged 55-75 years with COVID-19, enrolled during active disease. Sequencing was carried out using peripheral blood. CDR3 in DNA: TGCGCCAGCAGTTCGAGTGGACAGGGATTGATGGGTGAAGCTTTCTTT. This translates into CASSSSGQGLMGEAFF.